These 2 T cell receptor beta chains originate from one sample sequenced in a study of CD8 T cells in Susac syndrome. Random hexamers served to reverse transcribe about 0.45 to 1 ug RNA. TCRdb ran MiXCR on the immunoSEQ multiplex PCR reads and lists one entry per CDR3 protein. The sample holds about 210,000 distinct CDR3 sequences, approximately 95% seen once. Sequenced material: CD4+ T cells from PBMCs. The receptors here all came from a human donor with multiple sclerosis.

This clonotype was counted once. V and J are TRBV23-1 and TRBJ2-6; 9 bases map to TRBD1. TRBV23-1 is marked as an open reading frame, function uncertain. With 8 bases clipped from V and 0 bases from J, the junction kept 8 bases outside the gene matches. This CDR3 is built from 17 residues. CDR3: CASQLGTGISGANVLTF. The CDR3 DNA reads TGCGCCAGCCAACTAGGGACAGGGATCTCTGGGGCCAACGTCCTGACTTTC.

This chain connects TRBV27 to TRBJ1-4; no clear D gene. Germline-derived CDR1 and CDR2 are MNHEY and SMNVEV (reference sequence). The CDR3 consists of 16 residues. V shed 4 bases and J shed 0 bases, with 12 bases lying between them. DNA of the CDR3: TGTGCCAGCAGTTCGTACTCATCCGCAACTAATGAAAAACTGTTTTTT. Protein product: CASSSYSSATNEKLFF.